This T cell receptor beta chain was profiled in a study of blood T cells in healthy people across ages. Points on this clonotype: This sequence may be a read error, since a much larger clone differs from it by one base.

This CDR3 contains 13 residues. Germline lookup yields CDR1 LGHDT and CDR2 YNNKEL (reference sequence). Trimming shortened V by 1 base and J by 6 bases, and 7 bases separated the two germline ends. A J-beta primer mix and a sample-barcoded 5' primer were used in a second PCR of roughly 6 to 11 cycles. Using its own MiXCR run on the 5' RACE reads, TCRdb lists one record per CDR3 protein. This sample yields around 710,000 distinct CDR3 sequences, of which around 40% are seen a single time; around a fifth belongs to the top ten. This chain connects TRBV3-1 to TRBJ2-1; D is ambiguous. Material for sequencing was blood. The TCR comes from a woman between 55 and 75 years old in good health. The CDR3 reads CASSQGSSNEQFF. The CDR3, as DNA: TGTGCCAGCAGCCAAGGGAGTTCCAATGAGCAGTTCTTC.